Following are 13 T cell receptor beta chains from one sample sequenced in a study of blood T cell repertoires in COVID-19. TCRdb's copy holds only in-frame clones and misses some; the assay was immunoSEQ multiplex PCR. Here the sample spans under 150,000 clones, around 83% being singletons. Sequenced input: peripheral blood. The origin of the receptors is a human donor in a cohort sampled during active COVID-19.

The chain combines TRBV6-5 with TRBJ2-7, with 10 bases that match TRBD1. The CDR3 loop spans 14 amino acids. Germline CDR1 and CDR2: MNHEY and SVGAGI. V trimming: 5 bases; J trimming: 7 bases; junction bases outside the gene matches: 8. The DNA for the CDR3 is TGTGCCAGCAGTCTCCGGGACAGGGGCATAGAGCAGTACTTC. Translated, it gives CASSLRDRGIEQYF.

V gene TRBV11-2 combines with J gene TRBJ2-7; TRBD2 agrees at 10 bases. The germline V gene encodes CDR1 SGHAT and CDR2 FQNNGV. The J segment lost 2 bases and the V segment lost 5 bases, leaving 9 bases of the junction unmatched. The CDR3 totals 16 residues. CDR3 coding DNA: TGTGCCAGCAGCAGAGCCCTAGCGGGAGAGACCTACGAGCAGTACGTC. Its protein is CASSRALAGETYEQYV.

The chain is built from TRBV30 and TRBJ1-2; D is ambiguous. This CDR3 region has 12 residues. The V end was cut by 3 bases, the J end by 6 bases, with 11 bases between. Per germline, CDR1 GTSNPN and CDR2 SVGIG (reference sequence). CDR3 DNA: TGTGCCTGGAGGATGGGAGGGCATGGCTACACCTTC. It specifies CAWRMGGHGYTF.

The chain carries TRBV6-2 or TRBV6-3 and TRBJ1-5; maybe TRBD1 (6 bases). This CDR3 is 14 amino acids long. The V gene lost 6 bases and the J gene lost 4 bases, with 13 bases spanning the gap. In germline, CDR1 is MNHEY, CDR2 SVGEGT. CDR3 coding DNA: TGTGCCAGCAGCCCGGGACATCCGAATCAGCCCCAGCATTTT. This gives the protein CASSPGHPNQPQHF.

The chain recombines TRBV6-2 or TRBV6-3 with TRBJ2-1; 8 positions agree with TRBD2. The CDR3 spans 14 residues. The V gene end was trimmed by 2 bases and the J gene end by 9 bases; junction bases not matched to a gene: 6. CDR1 is MNHEY, CDR2 SVGEGT, per germline. The CDR3 protein is CASSYGTSRGEQFF. The CDR3 nucleotides are TGTGCCAGCAGTTACGGGACTAGTCGAGGTGAGCAGTTCTTC.

This chain joins TRBV5-6 and TRBJ1-4; no clear D gene. The CDR3 runs 13 residues. Germline V gene sequence: CDR1 SGHDT, CDR2 YYEEEE. Trimming took off 6 bases at V and 8 bases at J, with 14 bases between the two ends. The DNA of the CDR3 is TGTGCCAGCACTGGGAGGGTCGGAGAAAAACTGTTTTTT. Translated: CASTGRVGEKLFF.

The chain is built from TRBV27 and TRBJ2-7, with 8 positions matching TRBD1. Germline V gene sequence: CDR1 MNHEY, CDR2 SMNVEV (reference sequence). Trimming at V came to 6 bases and at J to 3 bases, leaving 4 bases not matched to a gene. This CDR3 is 13 amino acids long. The chain's CDR3 is CASRSGGDYEQYF. For the CDR3, the DNA is TGTGCCAGCAGGTCAGGGGGCGACTACGAGCAGTACTTC.

The chain joins TRBV20-1 to TRBJ2-5; 7 bases are shared with TRBD2. Germline trimming cut 3 bases from V and 1 base from J; bases unmatched to any gene: 11. The V gene's germline CDR1 is DFQATT and CDR2 SNEGSKA (reference sequence). CDR3 length: 16 amino acids. CDR3 nucleotide sequence: TGCAGTGCTAGTCCGCTAGCGGCCAGATCCCAAGAGACCCAGTACTTC. Encoded protein: CSASPLAARSQETQYF.

This chain joins TRBV2 and TRBJ1-2; D call uncertain. The V end lost 7 bases, the J end lost 5 bases, and 17 bases lay between the germline ends. Germline CDR1 is SNHLY and CDR2 is FYNNEI. The CDR3 contains 14 residues. The CDR3 coding sequence is TGTGCCAGCACTACAGACCGATCTATATATGGCTACACCTTC. This translates into CASTTDRSIYGYTF.

The rearrangement joins TRBV7-8 to TRBJ1-1; D is unclear. Trimming cost V 0 bases and J 3 bases, with 8 bases left between them. This CDR3 is built from 14 residues. Germline assignment: CDR1 SGHVS and CDR2 FQNEAQ. CDR3 sequence (DNA): TGTGCCAGCAGCTTAGCGGTTGCGTACACTGAAGCTTTCTTT. This sequence encodes CASSLAVAYTEAFF.

This chain uses TRBV3-1 (or the pseudogene TRBV3-2) with TRBJ1-4; D remains ambiguous. Trimming left V 4 bases short and J 5 bases short, with 2 bases between. The germline V gene encodes CDR1 LGHDT and CDR2 YNNKEL (reference sequence). The CDR3 spans 11 residues. The CDR3 bases are TGTGCCAGCAGCCTAAATGAAAAACTGTTTTTT. The encoded protein is CASSLNEKLFF.

This chain links TRBV5-1 with TRBJ2-1, with TRBD2 as a possible D gene (7 bases). V lost 2 bases to trimming and J lost 10 bases, with 19 bases between them. From germline, CDR1 is SGHRS and CDR2 YFSETQ. The CDR3 is 15 amino acids. The CDR3, as DNA: TGCGCCAGCAGCTTCGGCGGGGGCGAACCGGCCGAGCAGTTCTTC. This gives the protein CASSFGGGEPAEQFF.

This clone was seen a few times. The V and J genes are TRBV5-1 and TRBJ2-2; D possibly corresponds to TRBD1 (6 bases). The CDR3 runs 13 residues. V was pared by 2 bases and J by 6 bases, with 8 bases between. The germline gives CDR1 SGHRS, CDR2 YFSETQ. CDR3 sequence: CASSLWTAGELFF. The CDR3 DNA sequence: TGCGCCAGCAGCTTATGGACAGCCGGGGAGCTGTTTTTT.